This T cell receptor beta chain was documented in a study of early stage breast cancer tumors. Across the study: Invasive lobular carcinomas made up about 30% of the 12 ER+/PR+/HER2- tumors. Samples were sequenced at about 10-fold average coverage.

Each sample had two DNA replicates, about 0.5 ug blood or around 1.6 ug tissue. The data were produced by immunoSEQ multiplex PCR, yet TCRdb's version contains in-frame clones alone and is incomplete. This table has roughly 30,000 clones, more than 80% appearing once. Findings and limits, study-wide: Tumors had approximately 2.7-fold higher T cell density and higher clonality than adjacent normal breast tissue.

Per the germline V gene, CDR1 is MNHEY and CDR2 is SMNVEV (reference sequence). Losses at the gene ends were 3 bases for V and 6 bases for J; bases not matched to a gene: 12. This CDR3 is 17 amino acids long. On this clone itself: Its antigen remains unidentified.

Sequencing input: blood. This clonotype originated in a person in their sixties or seventies with breast cancer. The chain joins TRBV27 to TRBJ2-1; TRBD2 agrees at 9 bases. CDR3 protein: CASSFTLSGSLSNEQFF. The CDR3 nucleotides read TGTGCCAGCAGTTTCACCCTTAGCGGGAGCCTTTCCAATGAGCAGTTCTTC.